The 7 T cell receptor beta chains below all came from one sample that was sequenced in a study of blood T cell repertoires in COVID-19. Produced via immunoSEQ multiplex PCR; TCRdb's table is partial and in-frame only. Of some 410,000 clones in the sample, roughly 88% were seen once. Input material: PBMCs or T cells enriched from blood (not recorded which). Receptor source: a woman between 25 and 40 years old with acute COVID-19.

J is TRBJ1-6 and V is TRBV5-6; weak D call: TRBD1 (5 bases). The CDR3 sequence is 15 residues long. Trimming stripped 1 base from V and 9 bases from J, with 14 bases between. Germline CDR1 SGHDT, CDR2 YYEEEE. The CDR3 reads CASSLWWGESSPLHF. CDR3 sequence (DNA): TGTGCCAGCAGCTTGTGGTGGGGGGAAAGTTCACCCCTCCACTTT.

The gene calls are TRBV9 and TRBJ1-3; 7 bases map to TRBD1. The CDR3 is 15 amino acids. Germline V gives CDR1 SGDLS, CDR2 YYNGEE. V lost 1 base and J lost 4; bases outside the gene matches: 5. This CDR3 reads CASSVNRGSGNTIYF. The CDR3 DNA follows: TGTGCCAGCAGCGTAAACAGGGGATCCGGAAACACCATATATTTT.

This chain connects TRBV12-5 to TRBJ1-3, with 7 bases fitting TRBD1. Germline V gene lookup returns CDR1 LGHNT and CDR2 FRNRAP. There are 14 residues in the CDR3. The ends lost 6 bases at V and 0 bases at J; junction bases unmatched: 2. The CDR3 bases are TGTGCTAGTGGGACAGGGAGCTCTGGAAACACCATATATTTT. Its protein is CASGTGSSGNTIYF.

This chain links TRBV18 with TRBJ1-2; D call uncertain. This CDR3 is built from 16 residues. The V end was cut by 3 bases, the J end by 4 bases, with 18 bases between. From germline, CDR1 is KGHSH and CDR2 LQKENI. The CDR3 nucleotides read TGTGCCAGCTCACCCTTTTCGGGAGCATTATTCTATGGCTACACCTTC. Its protein is CASSPFSGALFYGYTF.

CDR3 bases: TGCGCCAGCAGTGGTGGGACAGGGCACACTGAAGCTTTCTTT. Its translation is CASSGGTGHTEAFF. This chain joins TRBV10-2 and TRBJ1-1, with TRBD1 matching 9 bases. Germline assignment: CDR1 WSHSY and CDR2 SAAADI. V lost 4 bases to trimming and J lost 3 bases; unmatched junction nucleotides: 3. The CDR3 spans 14 residues.

There are a few counts of this clone. This CDR3 is also generated by other DNA sequences in the sample. The gene calls are TRBV2 and TRBJ1-1; D unclear. Germline CDR1 is SNHLY and CDR2 is FYNNEI. The CDR3 sequence is 12 residues long. V dropped 4 bases and J dropped 1 base, with 4 bases sitting between them. The CDR3 spells CASSGQNTEAFF. CDR3 nucleotide sequence: TGTGCCAGCAGTGGACAGAACACTGAAGCTTTCTTT.

This clone is a singleton in its sample. V gene TRBV6-6 combines with J gene TRBJ2-7; no clear D gene. The CDR3 covers 13 residues. Germline V gene lookup returns CDR1 MNHNY and CDR2 SVGAGI (reference sequence). Deletions cut 6 bases from V and 7 bases from J, with 16 bases between. Here the CDR3 reads CASRPSPTGEQYF. In DNA form, the CDR3 reads TGTGCCAGCAGGCCATCACCCACCGGGGAGCAGTACTTC.